This is a list of T cell receptor beta chains from one sample in a study of human T cells and chemical hapten exposure. TCRdb called the RACE reads again in MiXCR, with one record for every CDR3 protein. This table holds about 30,000 distinct CDR3 sequences, 4.5% to 7.5% found once. The sample was whole blood, taken in connection with sensitization to the hapten diphenylcyclopropenone (DPC). The receptors here all came from a young man with alopecia areata. Some clones in this sample may be carry-over from other donors' samples. Both conserved end residues are part of each CDR3. The D gene is left open where the match is weak. Rows give clone size only sometimes, using once, few, many, or a class for an expanded clone.

>many|TRBV4-3|TRBJ2-5|14|-
TGCGCCAGCAGCCCACGTGGGGGCCAAGAGACCCAGTACTTC
CASSPRGGQETQYF
>many|TRBV12-3/TRBV12-4|TRBJ2-5|12|-
TGTGCCAGCAGTTCCAGGGCGGAGACCCAGTACTTC
CASSSRAETQYF
>many|TRBV20-1|TRBJ1-5|12|TRBD1
TGCAGTGCGGGGACAGTAAATCAGCCCCAGCATTTT
CSAGTVNQPQHF
>medium-sized|TRBV12-3/TRBV12-4|TRBJ2-3|11|-
TGTGCCAGCAGTTTATCCGATACGCAGTATTTT
CASSLSDTQYF
>many|TRBV29-1|TRBJ2-2|16|-
TGCAGCGTTGAAGAACCAGATAACAGGAACACCGGGGAGCTGTTTTTT
CSVEEPDNRNTGELFF
>many|TRBV7-9|TRBJ1-1|11|-
TGTGCCAGCAGCGAACTAGATGAAGCTTTCTTT
CASSELDEAFF
>few|TRBV15|TRBJ2-1|15|TRBD2
TGTGCCACCAGCAGAGACCGCGGGGGCTACAATGAGCAGTTCTTC
CATSRDRGGYNEQFF
>many|TRBV27|TRBJ2-1|16|-
TGTGCCAGCACCCTATGGGGCGGTGGGGCTTACAATGAGCAGTTCTTC
CASTLWGGGAYNEQFF
>many|TRBV29-1|TRBJ2-5|12|-
TGCAGCGTTGACTGGATCTTAGAGACCCAGTACTTC
CSVDWILETQYF
>many|TRBV6-5|TRBJ2-7|13|-
TGTGCCAGCAGTTACTCTGACAGATACGAGCAGTACTTC
CASSYSDRYEQYF
>many|TRBV19|TRBJ1-1|13|-
TGTGCCAGTAGCTGGACGGAGAACACTGAAGCTTTCTTT
CASSWTENTEAFF
>many|TRBV3-1|TRBJ2-5|13|-
TGTGCCAGCACGGCAGGGGTGGTAGAGACCCAGTACTTC
CASTAGVVETQYF
>many|TRBV19|TRBJ1-1|14|-
TGTGCCAGTAGGAGGGGGGGCACGAACACTGAAGCTTTCTTT
CASRRGGTNTEAFF
>many|TRBV20-1|TRBJ2-6|16|TRBD1
TGCAGTGCTCTAACCCGGACAGGGCAAGGGGCCAACGTCCTGACTTTC
CSALTRTGQGANVLTF
>-|TRBV4-3|TRBJ2-3|14|-
TGCGCCAGCAGCCCTGGACAGAGCACAGATACGCAGTATTTT
CASSPGQSTDTQYF
>many|TRBV18|TRBJ1-2|14|-
TGTGCCAGCTCACCACCGAAGGGGAACTATGGCTACACCTTC
CASSPPKGNYGYTF
>many|TRBV7-8|TRBJ2-5|12|-
TGTGCCAGCAGCCGAGGGGGAGAGACCCAGTACTTC
CASSRGGETQYF
>many|TRBV20-1|TRBJ1-2|15|-
TGCAGTGCTAGAGATTCGGGGGGCCCGGACTATGGCTACACCTTC
CSARDSGGPDYGYTF
>many|TRBV7-9|TRBJ1-1|15|TRBD1
TGTGCCAGCAGCCCCACAGGGGGCCCGAACACTGAAGCTTTCTTT
CASSPTGGPNTEAFF
>many|TRBV5-1|TRBJ2-7|14|-
TGCGCCAGCAGCCGCGACGGAATCTCCTACGAGCAGTACTTC
CASSRDGISYEQYF
>few|TRBV29-1|TRBJ1-1|14|TRBD1
TGCAGCGCGACAACGACAGGGGAGAGGACTGAAGCTTTCTTT
CSATTTGERTEAFF
>many|TRBV29-1|TRBJ1-2|11|-
TGCAGCGTTGGGGAGGTGGGAGGCTACACCTTC
CSVGEVGGYTF
>many|TRBV12-5|TRBJ2-6|21|TRBD1
TGTGCTAGTGGTCCACATGCACCGGGACAGTACCGAGGGGCTGGGGCCAACGTCCTGACTTTC
CASGPHAPGQYRGAGANVLTF
>many|TRBV19|TRBJ1-5|16|TRBD1
TGTGCCAGTAGTCCGGAGGACAGGGGTGGCAATCAGCCCCAGCATTTT
CASSPEDRGGNQPQHF
>once|TRBV5-6|TRBJ2-1|15|-
TGTGCCAGCAGCTTGGTCGGGGTGATATACAATGAGCAGTTCTTC
CASSLVGVIYNEQFF
>once|TRBV12-3/TRBV12-4|TRBJ1-3|15|-
TGTGCCAGCAGTCCCCGCCAGGTGAATGGAAACACCATATATTTT
CASSPRQVNGNTIYF
>many|TRBV4-1|TRBJ2-1|13|-
TGCGCCAGCAGCCACCCGGGACAAAATGAGCAGTTCTTC
CASSHPGQNEQFF
>-|TRBV20-1|TRBJ2-7|12|TRBD2
TGCAGTGCACGACTAGCGGGGTACGAGCAGTACTTC
CSARLAGYEQYF
>many|TRBV7-2|TRBJ1-2|17|-
TGTGCCAGCAGCTACCCAGGAGGCAGGGGCAACAACTATGGCTACACCTTC
CASSYPGGRGNNYGYTF
>many|TRBV5-1|TRBJ2-1|14|-
TGCGCCAGCACGGGCGCGGGGCCTTTGGATGAGCAGTTCTTC
CASTGAGPLDEQFF
>many|TRBV4-3|TRBJ2-1|18|TRBD2
TGCGCCAGCAGCCAAGGAGGGACTAGCGGGTTTTCCTACAATGAGCAGTTCTTC
CASSQGGTSGFSYNEQFF
>many|TRBV5-5|TRBJ2-7|15|-
TGTGCCAGCAGCTTGGCCTTCGGGTCCTCCTACGAGCAGTACTTC
CASSLAFGSSYEQYF
>-|TRBV7-9|TRBJ2-5|13|-
TGTGCCAGCAGGCCCCTTCCTAGTGAGACCCAGTACTTC
CASRPLPSETQYF
>many|TRBV6-2/TRBV6-3|TRBJ1-3|15|-
TGTGCCAGCAGTATGGGACCGGACAAGGGAAACACCATATATTTT
CASSMGPDKGNTIYF
>many|TRBV6-1|TRBJ1-2|12|-
TGTGCCAGCAGTGAACGGGTTTCTGGCTACACCTTC
CASSERVSGYTF
>many|TRBV2|TRBJ1-4|18|TRBD1
TGTGCCAGCAGTGATGGGGACAGGGGTTTTGGATGGGATGAAAAACTGTTTTTT
CASSDGDRGFGWDEKLFF
>many|TRBV29-1|TRBJ1-1|11|-
TGCAGCGTTGAACCGACAGATGAAGCTTTCTTT
CSVEPTDEAFF
>many|TRBV7-6|TRBJ2-1|20|TRBD2
TGTGCCAGCAGCGTTAGGGGACTAGCGGCAGGAAGGGTTTCCTACAATGAGCAGTTCTTC
CASSVRGLAAGRVSYNEQFF
>many|TRBV7-8|TRBJ2-1|16|-
TGTGCCAGCATGTACGAGGGGCCGAGCTCCTACAATGAGCAGTTCTTC
CASMYEGPSSYNEQFF
>medium-sized|TRBV20-1|TRBJ2-7|18|-
TGCAGTGCGGGCAGACTAGAATCGGGTAAACCGACATCCTACGAGCAGTACTTC
CSAGRLESGKPTSYEQYF
>many|TRBV7-3|TRBJ2-1|15|TRBD2
TGTGCCAGCAGCCCGACTAGCGGGGGGAACAATGAGCAGTTCTTC
CASSPTSGGNNEQFF
>many|TRBV20-1|TRBJ2-1|10|-
TGCAGTGTGGGGTACAATGAGCAGTTCTTC
CSVGYNEQFF
>many|TRBV20-1|TRBJ2-3|14|-
TGCAGTGCTAGTGCCATGGAGGTTTTGGATACGCAGTATTTT
CSASAMEVLDTQYF
>many|TRBV6-2/TRBV6-3|TRBJ2-1|15|-
TGTGCCAGCAGTTTAGCGGACCCATCCTACAATGAGCAGTTCTTC
CASSLADPSYNEQFF
>many|TRBV6-2/TRBV6-3|TRBJ1-1|16|TRBD1
TGTGCCACCATTAAATTCACAGGGGGGCTCGACACTGAAGCTTTCTTT
CATIKFTGGLDTEAFF
>many|TRBV4-1|TRBJ1-5|14|-
TGCGCCAGCAGCCAAGAAGGGCTCAATCAGCCCCAGCATTTT
CASSQEGLNQPQHF
>medium-sized|TRBV20-1|TRBJ1-2|11|-
TGCAGTGTCCTAGCCCAGTATGGCTACACCTTC
CSVLAQYGYTF
>many|TRBV7-9|TRBJ2-3|9|-
TGTGCCGGGGAGGATACGCAGTATTTT
CAGEDTQYF
>many|TRBV12-3/TRBV12-4|TRBJ1-1|13|TRBD1
TGTGCCAGCAGTCAGGACAGGGCCAAAGAAGCTTTCTTT
CASSQDRAKEAFF
>many|TRBV4-2|TRBJ2-5|22|-
TGTGCCAGCAGCCAAGAGGCTCTGGTTAGGGGGGGGATGGGACAGGTGGGAGAGACCCAGTACTTC
CASSQEALVRGGMGQVGETQYF
>many|TRBV18|TRBJ2-7|14|TRBD2
TGTGCCAGCTCGGGGGGGACGGGCTCCTACGAGCAGTACTTC
CASSGGTGSYEQYF
>many|TRBV29-1|TRBJ2-3|11|TRBD1
TGCAGCGTACAGGGGGGAGATACGCAGTATTTT
CSVQGGDTQYF
>many|TRBV13|TRBJ2-5|17|-
TGTGCCAGCAGCTTAGGCTTGCTAGCGTTTGGTCAAGAGACCCAGTACTTC
CASSLGLLAFGQETQYF